Below, one T cell receptor beta chain is given with its context. The protocol was immunoSEQ multiplex PCR, while the TCRdb copy is restricted to in-frame clones and leaves out a portion. The sample records around 93,000 clones, approximately 92% being singletons. These data belong to a study of control samples from healthy donors and cancer patients. The CDR3 is 17 residues long. V lost 3 bases and J 0 bases, leaving 17 bases between the germline ends. Germline V gene lookup returns CDR1 LGHNA and CDR2 YSLEER. Sequenced sample: blood. This clonotype was obtained from a human donor in good health. The donor label of this sample is uncertain. This chain connects TRBV4-3 to TRBJ1-2; D might be TRBD1 (6 bases). This chain's CDR3 is CASSHFSPGQPNYGYTF. The CDR3 bases are TGCGCCAGCAGCCATTTTAGTCCGGGACAACCTAACTATGGCTACACCTTC.